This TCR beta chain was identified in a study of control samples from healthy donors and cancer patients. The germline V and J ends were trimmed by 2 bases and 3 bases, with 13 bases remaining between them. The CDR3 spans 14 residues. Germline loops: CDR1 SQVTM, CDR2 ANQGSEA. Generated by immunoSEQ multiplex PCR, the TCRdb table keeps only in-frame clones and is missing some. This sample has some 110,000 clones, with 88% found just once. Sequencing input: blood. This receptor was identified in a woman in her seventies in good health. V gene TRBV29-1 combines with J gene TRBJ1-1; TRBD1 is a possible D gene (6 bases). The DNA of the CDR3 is TGCAGCGTTGAACGATACAGGGAGGACACTGAAGCTTTCTTT. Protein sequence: CSVERYREDTEAFF.